These 20 T cell receptor beta chains came from one sample sequenced in a study of T cells in localized non-small cell lung cancer (dated by TCRdb to the early 2020s). Library construction relied on the immunoSEQ multiplex PCR assay. Here the immuneACCESS table is served through TCRdb, limited to in-frame sequences with V and J called. Missing clones are a known gap in these copies; in checked studies unresolved V genes cover under half, and the rest lacks a known reason. The sample table shows some 30,000 clones, and around 90% are seen once. Jointly, the top ten make up approximately 5.4% of the sample. The material sequenced was PBMCs, taken before any cancer treatment. The receptor set was obtained from a man aged 40-75 years with stage II lung adenocarcinoma.

This chain uses TRBV6-5 with TRBJ2-3; perhaps TRBD1 as D (6 bases). Germline CDR1 is MNHEY and CDR2 is SVGAGI. V lost 6 bases to trimming and J lost 0 bases, with 13 bases between them. This CDR3 is 15 amino acids long. The CDR3, as DNA: TGTGCCAGCAGCCCAGTAGGGGGTAGCACAGATACGCAGTATTTT. It yields the protein CASSPVGGSTDTQYF.

The V and J genes are TRBV19 and TRBJ2-7; TRBD1 matches 10 bases. The CDR3 spans 13 residues. Germline lookup yields CDR1 LNHDA and CDR2 SQIVND (reference sequence). V dropped 8 bases and J dropped 5; count of bases not matched to a gene: 6. CDR3 region: CASRGTGEHEQYF. For the CDR3, the DNA is TGTGCCAGTCGCGGGACAGGGGAGCACGAGCAGTACTTC.

This clone was recorded once. The chain has TRBV7-9 and TRBJ2-7; a weak D match, TRBD2 (7 bases). V was cut by 8 bases and J by 4 bases, with 12 bases left in between. The CDR3 sequence is 12 residues long. Germline values: CDR1 SEHNR, CDR2 FQNEAQ (reference sequence). The chain's CDR3 is CASEGEGYEQYF. CDR3 bases: TGTGCCAGCGAGGGGGAGGGATACGAGCAGTACTTC.

This chain connects TRBV6-5 to TRBJ1-1, with 7 bases identical to TRBD1. V shed 7 bases and J 10 bases; nucleotides not matched to a gene: 15. The CDR3 is 14 amino acids. Germline V gene sequence: CDR1 MNHEY, CDR2 SVGAGI. The CDR3 DNA reads as TGTGCCAGCACTGCCGGACAGGCCGGGGGAGTAGCTTTCTTT. The encoded protein is CASTAGQAGGVAFF.

This sequence joins TRBV14 and TRBJ2-7; D not certain. V was shortened by 11 bases and J by 5 bases, with 28 bases between the two germline ends. CDR3 size: 16 residues. The germline gives CDR1 SGHDN, CDR2 FVKESK. The DNA of the CDR3 is TGTGCCTTATCCAAGAGGTCCGAGACATCCCTCGACGAGCAGTACTTC. Amino acids: CALSKRSETSLDEQYF.

V is TRBV6-5 and J is TRBJ1-2, with unresolved D. This CDR3 is 15 amino acids long. Trimming removed 2 bases at V and 0 bases at J, with 10 bases between. Germline V gene data show CDR1 as MNHEY and CDR2 as SVGAGI. Written as DNA, the CDR3 is TGTGCCAGCAGTTACGGTTGGGCCTCTAACTATGGCTACACCTTC. Its translation: CASSYGWASNYGYTF.

This rearrangement joins TRBV5-5 to TRBJ2-2, with 9 nucleotides matching TRBD2. Trimming cost V 4 bases and J 1 base; bases outside gene matches: 5. From germline, CDR1 is SGHKS and CDR2 YYEKEE (reference sequence). The length of the CDR3 is 16 residues. Here the CDR3 reads CASSQGLAVNTGELFF. The CDR3 DNA follows: TGTGCCAGCAGCCAGGGACTAGCAGTGAACACCGGGGAGCTGTTTTTT.

With respect to this clone: Other DNA variants within this sample encode the same CDR3. The chain uses TRBV27 and TRBJ2-2; no definite D call. V dropped 5 bases and J dropped 3 bases, with 4 bases sitting between them. Germline CDR1 is MNHEY and CDR2 is SMNVEV (reference sequence). The CDR3 runs 12 residues. As DNA, the CDR3 is TGTGCCAGCAGTCCGTACACCGGGGAGCTGTTTTTT. Encoded protein: CASSPYTGELFF.

This clone was counted a single time. CDR3 region: CASTLRGQIYEQYF. CDR3 in DNA: TGTGCCAGCACCCTAAGGGGACAGATTTACGAGCAGTACTTC. The chain couples TRBV28 to TRBJ2-7, with 7 bases that match TRBD1. CDR1 and CDR2 from the germline V gene are MDHEN and SYDVKM. This CDR3 has 14 residues. V trimming: 7 bases; J trimming: 4 bases; junction bases outside the gene matches: 10.

This clone was seen only once. The chain has TRBV21-1 and TRBJ2-5; the D segment call TRBD2 is taken from the table without a DNA check. TRBV21-1 is recorded as a pseudogene. There are 15 residues in the CDR3. CDR3 in DNA: TGTGCCAGCAGCATATTAGGACCGGGACAAGAGACCCAGTACTTC. Translating gives CASSILGPGQETQYF.

The chain is built from TRBV9 and TRBJ2-5; maybe TRBD2 (5 bases). With 3 bases removed from V and 0 bases from J, the gap between germline ends came to 15 bases. The CDR3 consists of 16 residues. Germline V gene sequence: CDR1 SGDLS, CDR2 YYNGEE. CDR3 in DNA: TGTGCCAGCAGCGAAAGCGTAGCGACAAACCAAGAGACCCAGTACTTC. It encodes CASSESVATNQETQYF.

The chain employs TRBV18 and TRBJ2-7, with D perhaps TRBD2 (5 bases). Trimming took 4 bases from V and 0 from J, leaving 13 bases between them. Germline V gene sequence: CDR1 KGHSH, CDR2 LQKENI. The CDR3 sequence is 15 residues long. This CDR3 reads CASSQPERNSYEQYF. The CDR3 DNA sequence: TGTGCCAGCTCACAACCTGAGCGGAACTCCTACGAGCAGTACTTC.

The CDR3 DNA reads TGTGCCAGCTCACCAGACTGGGGCAATAATAATTCACCCCTCCACTTT. Residues: CASSPDWGNNNSPLHF. The gene calls are TRBV18 and TRBJ1-6; TRBD1 is a possible D gene (5 bases). V was cut by 2 bases and J by 5 bases, with 13 bases left in between. The CDR3 covers 16 residues. CDR1 is KGHSH and CDR2 is LQKENI in the germline V gene.

J is TRBJ2-2 and V is TRBV21-1; whether TRBD1, the table's D call, matches the DNA was not checked. TRBV21-1 is marked as a pseudogene. This CDR3 has 17 amino acids. Here the CDR3 reads CASSSILSLLGDGELFF. In DNA form, the CDR3 reads TGTGCCAGCAGCAGCATATTGAGCCTCTTGGGCGACGGGGAGCTGTTTTTT.

V and J are TRBV29-1 and TRBJ1-2; 7 bases map to TRBD1. The CDR3 sequence is 13 residues long. Germline trimming cut 7 bases from V and 0 bases from J; bases unmatched to any gene: 5. From germline, CDR1 is SQVTM and CDR2 ANQGSEA. CDR3 bases: TGCAGCGCCACCGGGACAGCTAACTATGGCTACACCTTC. Its protein is CSATGTANYGYTF.

This clone was found once. V gene TRBV6-5 combines with J gene TRBJ2-6; D is ambiguous. V was pared by 5 bases and J by 2 bases, with 7 bases between. Germline CDR1 is MNHEY and CDR2 is SVGAGI. The CDR3 has 14 amino acids. CDR3 region: CASSLRTGANVLTF. The CDR3 DNA reads as TGTGCCAGCAGTCTGCGGACTGGGGCCAACGTCCTGACTTTC.

The rearrangement links TRBV7-6 to TRBJ2-5; D ambiguous. From germline, CDR1 is SGHVS and CDR2 FNYEAQ. The CDR3 is made up of 14 amino acids. V shed 2 bases and J shed 1 base, with 8 bases lying between them. The CDR3 region is CASSLLASQETQYF. The CDR3 DNA is TGTGCCAGCAGCTTATTAGCCAGCCAAGAGACCCAGTACTTC. Supplemented by reference TRBV7-6 and TRBJ2-5, the full variable domain reads GAGVSQSPRYKVTKRGQDVALRCDPISGHVSLYWYRQALGQGPEFLTYFNYEAQQDKSGLPNDRFSAERPEGSISTLTIQRTEQRDSAMYRCASSLLASQETQYFGPGTRLLVL.

J is TRBJ1-4 and V is TRBV5-8, with D possibly being TRBD1 (6 bases). This CDR3 comprises 16 residues. CDR1 and CDR2 from the germline V gene are SGHTS and YDEGEE. Trimming stripped 0 bases from V and 7 bases from J, with 16 bases between. The CDR3 DNA sequence: TGTGCCAGCAGCTTGGTCGTGGGGGCGCGTCCTGAAAAACTGTTTTTT. This gives the protein CASSLVVGARPEKLFF.

The V and J genes are TRBV2 and TRBJ2-1, with D possibly matching TRBD2 (5 bases). This CDR3 contains 14 residues. The germline CDR1 and CDR2 sequences are SNHLY and FYNNEI. V lost 8 bases and J 1 base, leaving 12 bases between the germline ends. This CDR3 reads CASLASLSYNEQFF. CDR3 coding DNA: TGTGCCAGCCTTGCTAGCTTATCCTACAATGAGCAGTTCTTC.

This clone was seen once. The chain couples TRBV7-3 to TRBJ2-2; D tentatively fits TRBD1 or TRBD2 (5 bases each). V lost 5 bases to trimming and J lost 3 bases, with 7 bases between them. The CDR3 is 13 residues long. Per the germline V gene, CDR1 is SGHTA and CDR2 is FQGTGA. The CDR3 nucleotides read TGTGCCAGCAGCCGAGGGGACACCGGGGAGCTGTTTTTT. Its translation is CASSRGDTGELFF.